Below are 25 T cell receptor beta chains sequenced from a single sample in a study of blood T cell repertoires in COVID-19. Assay used: immunoSEQ multiplex PCR; TCRdb lists only in-frame clones, some missing. The sample shows over 200,000 clones, 83% of them seen only once. The sample was peripheral blood. These receptors were obtained from a woman aged 30 to 39 with COVID-19, enrolled during active disease.

This clone was found a few times. The J gene is TRBJ1-1, the V gene TRBV19; 9 nucleotides align to TRBD1. This CDR3 is built from 18 residues. V shed 6 bases, J shed 1 base, and the junction held 15 bases outside the gene matches. Looked up from germline, CDR1 is LNHDA and CDR2 is SQIVND (reference sequence). CDR3 residues: CASRGFPDRGATNTEAFF. As DNA, the CDR3 is TGTGCCAGTAGGGGATTTCCGGACAGGGGAGCGACGAACACTGAAGCTTTCTTT.

This clone was detected only a few times. The chain couples TRBV6-6 to TRBJ2-7, with 13 bases matching TRBD2. V lost 7 bases and J lost 0; bases outside the gene matches: 6. The V gene's germline CDR1 is MNHNY and CDR2 SVGAGI (reference sequence). The CDR3 covers 16 residues. Here the CDR3 DNA reads TGTGCCAGCAAGGGGACTAGCGGGATCTTCTCCTACGAGCAGTACTTC. Translated: CASKGTSGIFSYEQYF.

A few counts support this clone. The V gene is TRBV5-1, the J gene TRBJ2-1, with 9 bases that match TRBD2. The CDR3 is 15 residues long. CDR1 and CDR2 (germline): SGHRS, YFSETQ. The V and J ends lost 4 bases and 6 bases, in that order; junction bases with no gene match: 8. The CDR3 region has the DNA TGCGCCAGCAGCCGACTAGCGGCCACCTCCAATGAGCAGTTCTTC. Protein sequence: CASSRLAATSNEQFF.

V usage is TRBV15 and J usage is TRBJ1-5, with D unresolved. Trimming took 5 bases from V and 2 from J, leaving 10 bases between them. This CDR3 is 14 amino acids long. Germline CDR1 reads LNHNV; CDR2 reads YYDKDF (reference sequence). The CDR3: CATSSRGGNQPQHF. The DNA of the CDR3 is TGTGCCACCAGCTCCCGGGGTGGCAATCAGCCCCAGCATTTT. The whole variable domain, filled in from reference TRBV15 and TRBJ1-5, reads DAMVIQNPRYQVTQFGKPVTLSCSQTLNHNVMYWYQQKSSQAPKLLFHYYDKDFNNEADTPDNFQSRRPNTSFCFLDIRSPGLGDTAMYLCATSSRGGNQPQHFGDGTRLSIL.

The chain carries TRBV29-1 and TRBJ1-1; D possibly corresponds to TRBD1 (5 bases). The ends were cut back, 7 bases at V and 0 bases at J, with 9 bases in the middle. CDR3 size: 12 residues. From germline, CDR1 is SQVTM and CDR2 ANQGSEA. The CDR3 sequence: CSAGHMNTEAFF. DNA of the CDR3: TGCAGCGCTGGACACATGAACACTGAAGCTTTCTTT.

V and J are TRBV28 and TRBJ2-7; a weak D match, TRBD1 (7 bases). Trimming shortened V by 2 bases and J by 7 bases, and 9 bases separated the two germline ends. The CDR3 runs to 12 residues. Looked up from germline, CDR1 is MDHEN and CDR2 is SYDVKM. CDR3 residues: CASSLQGGEQYF. CDR3 nucleotide sequence: TGTGCCAGCAGTTTACAGGGGGGTGAGCAGTACTTC.

The chain employs TRBV5-4 and TRBJ2-1, with a weak D call TRBD1 (5 bases). Trimming left V 6 bases short and J 5 bases short, with 15 bases between. CDR3 length: 14 amino acids. CDR1 is SGHNT, CDR2 YYREEE, per germline (reference sequence). CDR3 residues: CASTTRQGNNEQFF. The CDR3 DNA is TGTGCCAGCACCACCCGTCAGGGTAACAATGAGCAGTTCTTC.

The chain is built from TRBV7-2 and TRBJ2-3; no reliable D call. CDR1 and CDR2 (germline): SGHTA, FQGNSA. V was trimmed by 2 bases and J by 4 bases, leaving 16 bases between them. CDR3 size: 16 residues. The CDR3 sequence: CASSLHGPRFPDTQYF. Written as DNA, the CDR3 is TGTGCCAGCAGCTTACACGGTCCTCGGTTCCCAGATACGCAGTATTTT.

The chain employs TRBV2 and TRBJ2-5; D is possibly TRBD2 (6 bases). The V end lost 7 bases, the J end lost 7 bases, and 13 bases lay between the germline ends. Germline CDR1 SNHLY, CDR2 FYNNEI. This CDR3 comprises 12 residues. This chain's CDR3 is CASTLDGGTQYF. CDR3 sequence (DNA): TGTGCCAGCACCCTGGACGGGGGGACCCAGTACTTC.

V and J are TRBV11-3 and TRBJ2-7; 11 bases match TRBD2. The CDR3 contains 21 residues. The J segment lost 4 bases and the V segment lost 0 bases, leaving 20 bases of the junction unmatched. Germline CDR1 and CDR2: SGHNT and YENEEA. CDR3 in DNA: TGTGCCAGCAGCTTAGAGGCCCCATGGTTGGGGCTAGCGGGAGGCAAGTACGAGCAGTACTTC. It encodes CASSLEAPWLGLAGGKYEQYF.

Worth noting for this clone: This sequence may be a read error, since a much larger clone differs from it by one base. The rearrangement links TRBV19 to TRBJ1-5, with D maybe TRBD1 (5 bases). The germline V and J ends were trimmed by 4 bases and 3 bases, with 7 bases remaining between them. The V gene's germline CDR1 is LNHDA and CDR2 SQIVND (reference sequence). There are 13 residues in the CDR3. CDR3 nucleotides: TGTGCCAGTAGTACCGGACACAATCAGCCCCAGCATTTT. Its protein is CASSTGHNQPQHF. Full variable domain (outside the CDR3, taken from reference TRBV19 and TRBJ1-5): DGGITQSPKYLFRKEGQNVTLSCEQNLNHDAMYWYRQDPGQGLRLIYYSQIVNDFQKGDIAEGYSVSREKKESFPLTVTSAQKNPTAFYLCASSTGHNQPQHFGDGTRLSIL.

Here the CDR3 DNA reads TGTGCCAGCACTGGGCGGGGGAGCTCCTACGAGCAGTACTTC. Translated: CASTGRGSSYEQYF. The rearrangement joins TRBV27 to TRBJ2-7; TRBD2 aligns across 7 bases. V lost 7 bases to trimming and J lost 0 bases; unmatched junction nucleotides: 6. Germline values: CDR1 MNHEY, CDR2 SMNVEV (reference sequence). The CDR3 has 14 residues.

The V and J genes are TRBV5-5 and TRBJ2-7; 13 bases agree with TRBD2. This CDR3 has 16 amino acids. Germline V gives CDR1 SGHKS, CDR2 YYEKEE (reference sequence). Trimming removed 5 bases from V and 2 bases from J; junction bases left unmatched: 7. The chain's CDR3 is CASRFRLAGGAYEQYF. The CDR3 coding sequence is TGTGCCAGCAGGTTCCGACTAGCGGGGGGCGCCTACGAGCAGTACTTC.

This chain uses TRBV9 with TRBJ2-7; D possibly corresponds to TRBD2 (6 bases). This CDR3 contains 15 residues. The germline V gene encodes CDR1 SGDLS and CDR2 YYNGEE. V lost 0 bases to trimming and J lost 3 bases, with 13 bases between them. CDR3 DNA sequence: TGTGCCAGCAGCGTAGCCGGGGGTAGCTTCTACGAGCAGTACTTC. Translating gives CASSVAGGSFYEQYF. The full variable domain, rest sourced from reference TRBV9 and TRBJ2-7, is DSGVTQTPKHLITATGQRVTLRCSPRSGDLSVYWYQQSLDQGLQFLIQYYNGEERAKGNILERFSAQQFPDLHSELNLSSLELGDSALYFCASSVAGGSFYEQYFGPGTRLTVT.

For the CDR3, the DNA is TGCGCCAGCAGCTTGGTAGGGGGCAAGGGCACTGAAGCTTTCTTT. It encodes CASSLVGGKGTEAFF. This rearrangement joins TRBV5-1 to TRBJ1-1, with 7 bases aligning to TRBD1. The CDR3 extends over 15 amino acids. CDR1 is SGHRS and CDR2 is YFSETQ in the germline V gene. V was pared by 0 bases and J by 4 bases, with 6 bases of the junction left unmatched.

J is TRBJ2-2 and V is TRBV19; the D gene is possibly TRBD2 (6 bases). Germline CDR1 LNHDA, CDR2 SQIVND (reference sequence). The CDR3 is made up of 16 amino acids. Trimming left V 4 bases short and J 1 base short, with 13 bases between. CDR3 sequence (DNA): TGTGCCAGTAGTACGGTGGGCGGGAAGAACACCGGGGAGCTGTTTTTT. Residues: CASSTVGGKNTGELFF.

The chain uses TRBV5-4 and TRBJ1-1; D not certain. Germline assignment: CDR1 SGHNT and CDR2 YYREEE (reference sequence). This CDR3 spans 15 amino acids. The V gene lost 0 bases and the J gene lost 5 bases, with 14 bases spanning the gap. CDR3: CASSLDAGMWTEAFF. DNA for the CDR3: TGTGCCAGCAGCTTGGATGCGGGAATGTGGACTGAAGCTTTCTTT.

The chain carries TRBV5-1 and TRBJ2-1, with 7 positions matching TRBD2. The germline gives CDR1 SGHRS, CDR2 YFSETQ. The CDR3 is 14 residues long. Trimming took 1 base from V and 9 from J; bases not matched to a gene: 7. CDR3 loop: CASSLREAPFEQFF. CDR3 DNA: TGCGCCAGCAGCTTGCGGGAGGCCCCGTTTGAGCAGTTCTTC.

The V call is TRBV7-9, the J call TRBJ2-6; D is undetermined. V lost 3 bases and J 2 bases, leaving 5 bases between the germline ends. This CDR3 region has 14 residues. The germline V gene encodes CDR1 SEHNR and CDR2 FQNEAQ (reference sequence). The chain's CDR3 is CASSFTTGANVLTF. The CDR3 bases are TGTGCCAGCAGCTTCACTACTGGGGCCAACGTCCTGACTTTC.

The V and J genes are TRBV30 and TRBJ1-6; the D gene is possibly TRBD1 (6 bases). Germline lookup yields CDR1 GTSNPN and CDR2 SVGIG (reference sequence). V lost 3 bases, J lost 5 bases, and 17 bases lay in between. The CDR3 has 16 amino acids. The CDR3 DNA reads as TGTGCCTGGAGCTCGAGACAGGCCTGGAATAATTCACCCCTCCACTTT. It specifies CAWSSRQAWNNSPLHF.

V is TRBV7-2 and J is TRBJ2-3, with 14 bases matching TRBD2. The germline V gene encodes CDR1 SGHTA and CDR2 FQGNSA. Trimming took 5 bases from V and 4 from J; bases not matched to a gene: 2. The CDR3 has 15 residues. Here the CDR3 DNA reads TGTGCCAGCAGCAAGACTAGCGGGGGGGCAGATACGCAGTATTTT. This translates into CASSKTSGGADTQYF.

The J gene is TRBJ1-2, the V gene TRBV9, with 7 bases matching TRBD1. CDR3 length: 14 amino acids. The V segment lost 3 bases and the J segment 4 bases; nucleotides outside the gene matches: 6. CDR1 and CDR2 from the germline V gene are SGDLS and YYNGEE. CDR3 bases: TGTGCCAGCAGCGCGATAGGGACAGTCTATGGCTACACCTTC. Translation gives CASSAIGTVYGYTF.

This clone occurred once. J is TRBJ1-2 and V is TRBV6-2 or TRBV6-3; weak D call: TRBD1 (6 bases). V was pared by 6 bases and J by 2 bases, with 19 bases between. The germline gives CDR1 MNHEY, CDR2 SVGEGT. This CDR3 contains 16 residues. As DNA, the CDR3 is TGTGCCAGCAGCAGCTCTGGGGGCGCACCAAACTATGGCTACACCTTC. It specifies CASSSSGGAPNYGYTF.

The rearrangement uses TRBV5-5 and TRBJ1-1, with no clear D. The germline CDR1 and CDR2 sequences are SGHKS and YYEKEE (reference sequence). CDR3 size: 13 residues. V was cut by 3 bases and J by 3 bases, with 9 bases left in between. The CDR3 DNA is TGTGCCAGCAGCTCTAGCACGGACACTGAAGCTTTCTTT. It translates to CASSSSTDTEAFF.

This clone was recorded once. This chain uses TRBV21-1 with TRBJ2-1; the table's D gene call, TRBD2, was not cross checked with the DNA. TRBV21-1 is a pseudogene. CDR3 length equals 16 residues. CDR3 nucleotide sequence: TGTGCCAGCAGCATACGGGGGGCAGGATCCTACAATGAGCAGTTCTTC. Protein: CASSIRGAGSYNEQFF.